These T cell receptor beta chains were read from a single sample in a study of shared clonotypes between healthy human individuals. The protocol was immunoSEQ multiplex PCR, while the TCRdb copy is restricted to in-frame clones and leaves out a portion. The repertoire holds about 1.1 million clones, with around 78% as singletons. Sequencing was done on a sample of memory CD4+ T cells from PBMCs. Receptors originate from a man between 18 and 35 years old in good health. Some clones in this sample may be carry-over from other donors' samples. Each CDR3 is given with its conserved first and last residue. Each record gives: J gene, V gene, D gene, clone size, CDR3 DNA, CDR3 protein. A D gene is named only where the DNA matches it firmly. The size field is filled for only some rows; it gives once, few, many or a size class.

TRBJ1-1,TRBV19,-,few,TGTGCCAGTAGTGTACGCGGCAAGAACACTGAAGCTTTCTTT,CASSVRGKNTEAFF
TRBJ2-5,TRBV5-4,-,-,TGTGCCAGCAGTCCGGTGGCGGGGGCGCGGTCCCAGTACTTC,CASSPVAGARSQYF
TRBJ1-1,TRBV28,TRBD1,-,TGTGCCAGCAGCCTGTACAGGGGGCGGAGGACTGAAGCTTTCTTT,CASSLYRGRRTEAFF
TRBJ1-1,TRBV2,-,-,TGTGCCAGCAGTGGGAGTGGGAACACTGAAGCTTTCTTT,CASSGSGNTEAFF
TRBJ1-1,TRBV27,TRBD1,few,TGTGCCAGCAGTTTATTATTCCAGGGGGCTGAAGCTTTCTTT,CASSLLFQGAEAFF
TRBJ1-1,TRBV28,-,-,TGTGCCAGCAGTTTCATGAACACTGAAGCTTTCTTT,CASSFMNTEAFF
TRBJ1-5,TRBV7-6,-,-,TGTGCCAGCAGCTTAGACGAGGGAAACAATCAGCCCCAGCATTTT,CASSLDEGNNQPQHF
TRBJ2-1,TRBV6-5,-,-,TGTGCCAGCAGGTACAGGGTCATGGGGGGACGGGAGCAGTTCTTC,CASRYRVMGGREQFF
TRBJ1-1,TRBV28,-,few,TGTGCCAGCAGTCGGGGGGTGAGTGAAGCTTTCTTT,CASSRGVSEAFF
TRBJ2-1,TRBV7-2,TRBD2,-,TGTGCCAGCAGCTTCGGCAGGGGAGAGGCGGGAGGGACCTACAATGAGCAGTTCTTC,CASSFGRGEAGGTYNEQFF
TRBJ1-4,TRBV30,TRBD1,-,TGTGCCGGGGACAGGTCCACTAATGAAAAACTGTTTTTT,CAGDRSTNEKLFF
TRBJ2-7,TRBV5-1,TRBD1,many,TGCGCCAGCAGCTCAACGACAGGGGGCCGCGGTGAGCAGTACTTC,CASSSTTGGRGEQYF
TRBJ2-1,TRBV13,TRBD2,-,TGTGCCAGCTGTAGGGCGGGAGTTAATGAGCAGTTCTTC,CASCRAGVNEQFF
TRBJ1-1,TRBV30,TRBD1,-,TGTGCCTGGATAACAGGGGGGGTTGCTTTCTTT,CAWITGGVAFF
TRBJ2-3,TRBV25-1,-,-,TGTGCCAGCAGTTTACCTCTGCCAGATACGCAGTATTTT,CASSLPLPDTQYF
TRBJ2-7,TRBV27,TRBD2,-,TGTGCCAGCAGTTCCTATTCCAGCGGGAGGGTCGGCGAGCAGTACTTC,CASSSYSSGRVGEQYF
TRBJ1-1,TRBV10-3,-,-,TGTGCCATCAGTGAGTCGCCGGGGAGAGGGACCCCACGCACTGAAGCTTTCTTT,CAISESPGRGTPRTEAFF
TRBJ2-7,TRBV5-1,TRBD1,-,TGCGCCAGCAGCTTGGGAGGACAGGGGAGCTACGAGCAGTACTTC,CASSLGGQGSYEQYF
TRBJ2-1,TRBV7-9,TRBD1,few,TGTGCCAGCAGCTCGCGGGACAGGGGGAGCTATGAGCAGTTCTTC,CASSSRDRGSYEQFF
TRBJ2-1,TRBV28,-,few,TGTGCCAGCCTAAGGACAGCCCGGAATGAGCAGTTCTTC,CASLRTARNEQFF
TRBJ2-5,TRBV5-1,-,-,TGCGCCAGCAGCTTTCTAGGGACGGAGGAGACCCAGTACTTC,CASSFLGTEETQYF
TRBJ1-1,TRBV5-1,-,-,TGCGCCAGCAGCGGAACTACAGGGTTACAAAAAGCTTTCTTT,CASSGTTGLQKAFF
TRBJ2-3,TRBV7-3,-,-,TGTGCCAGCAGCTTAATGGGCGGGATAACAGATACGCAGTATTTT,CASSLMGGITDTQYF
TRBJ2-1,TRBV5-5,TRBD2,once,TGTGCCAGCAGCTTGGGACTAGCGGAGCTCAATGAGCAGTTCTTC,CASSLGLAELNEQFF
TRBJ2-2,TRBV28,-,many,TGTGCCAGCAGTTTGAGGTTTACGAACACCGGGGAGCTGTTTTTT,CASSLRFTNTGELFF
TRBJ1-4,TRBV18,-,-,TGTGCCAGCTCACCTGGCAGCCCGGGTTTTGATGAAAAACTGTTTTTT,CASSPGSPGFDEKLFF
TRBJ1-4,TRBV19,-,-,TGTGCCAGTAGGGGACCGGTAAGGGAAAAACTGTTTTTT,CASRGPVREKLFF
TRBJ1-2,TRBV2,-,few,TGTGCCAGCAGGTCGGACAGAAACTATGGCTACACCTTC,CASRSDRNYGYTF
TRBJ1-3,TRBV27,TRBD1,-,TGTGCCAGCAGTTTGGGTCCTTCAGGGGGCCTTGGAAACACCATATATTTT,CASSLGPSGGLGNTIYF
TRBJ1-1,TRBV7-9,-,-,TGTGCCAGCAGCTTACCTGCTGACAGCTTGAACACTGAAGCTTTCTTT,CASSLPADSLNTEAFF
TRBJ2-2,TRBV6-1,-,-,TGTGCCAGCAGTGAAGGGGGTTTCGGTACCGGGGAGCTGTTTTTT,CASSEGGFGTGELFF
TRBJ1-5,TRBV5-4,-,-,TGTGCCAGCAGCTCCGGACCCGCACAGCCCCAGCATTTT,CASSSGPAQPQHF
TRBJ2-3,TRBV6-1,-,-,TGTGCCAGCATTAAGGGGGGCGCAGATACGCAGTATTTT,CASIKGGADTQYF
TRBJ2-5,TRBV4-1,-,-,TGCGCCAGCAGCCAACCCAACAGGGTCGAGACCCAGTACTTC,CASSQPNRVETQYF
TRBJ2-7,TRBV28,-,-,TGTGCCAGCAGTCGTTTTGGGGTCTCCTACGAGCAGTACTTC,CASSRFGVSYEQYF